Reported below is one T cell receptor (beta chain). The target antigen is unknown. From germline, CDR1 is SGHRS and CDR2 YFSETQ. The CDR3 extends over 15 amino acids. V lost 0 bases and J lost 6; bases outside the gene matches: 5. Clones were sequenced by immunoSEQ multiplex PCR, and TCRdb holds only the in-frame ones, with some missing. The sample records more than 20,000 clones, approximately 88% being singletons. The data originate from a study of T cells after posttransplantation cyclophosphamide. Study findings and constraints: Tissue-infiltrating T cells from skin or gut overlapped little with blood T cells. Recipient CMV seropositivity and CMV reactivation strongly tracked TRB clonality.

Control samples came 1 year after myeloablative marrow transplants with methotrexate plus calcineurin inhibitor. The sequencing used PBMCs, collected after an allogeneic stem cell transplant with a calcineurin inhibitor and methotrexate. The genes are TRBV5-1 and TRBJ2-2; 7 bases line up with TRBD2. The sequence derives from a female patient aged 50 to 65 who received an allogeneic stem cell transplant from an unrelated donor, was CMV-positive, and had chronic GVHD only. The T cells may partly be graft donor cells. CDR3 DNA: TGCGCCAGCAGCTTGGGACTAGCTCTCCCCGGGGAGCTGTTTTTT. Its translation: CASSLGLALPGELFF.